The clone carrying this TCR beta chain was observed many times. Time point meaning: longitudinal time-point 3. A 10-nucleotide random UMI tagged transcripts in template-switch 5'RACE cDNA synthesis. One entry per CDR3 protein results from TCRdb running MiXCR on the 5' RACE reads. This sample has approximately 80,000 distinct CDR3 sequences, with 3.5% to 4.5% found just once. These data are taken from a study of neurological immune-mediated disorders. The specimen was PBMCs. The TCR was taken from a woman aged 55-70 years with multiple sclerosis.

The CDR3 sequence: CSVGTGETQYF. In nucleotides, the CDR3 is TGCAGTGTTGGGACAGGGGAGACCCAGTACTTC. The rearrangement uses TRBV20-1 and TRBJ2-5, with 9 positions matching TRBD1. CDR1 is DFQATT and CDR2 is SNEGSKA in the germline V gene (reference sequence). The length of the CDR3 is 11 residues. The junction had 2 bases not matched to a gene; V was cut back by 7 bases and J by 5 bases.